Shown below are 3 T cell receptor beta chains from a single sample sequenced in a study of T cells in localized non-small cell lung cancer. The assay was immunoSEQ multiplex PCR, and TCRdb's table has in-frame clones only and misses some. The table records fewer than 25,000 clones, 75% to 95% of them present only once. Sequencing used peripheral blood, obtained before any cancer treatment. The receptors were sampled from a woman aged 35-70 years with stage I lung adenocarcinoma.

This clone was recorded a few times. For the CDR3, the DNA is TGTGCCAGCAGTTATTATGGAGTGCCGAACACCGGGGAGCTGTTTTTT. Translation gives CASSYYGVPNTGELFF. The rearrangement links TRBV6-5 to TRBJ2-2; D gene unclear. The CDR3 extends over 16 amino acids. Trimming pared 3 bases from V and 0 bases from J, leaving 11 bases between. The germline V gene has CDR1 MNHEY and CDR2 SVGAGI.

V gene TRBV4-3 combines with J gene TRBJ2-6, with D perhaps matching TRBD2 (5 bases). V gave up 1 base and J gave up 2 bases, with 6 bases separating them. There are 15 residues in the CDR3. Germline assignment: CDR1 LGHNA and CDR2 YSLEER. The CDR3 sequence: CASSQAGTGANVLTF. In DNA, the CDR3 is TGCGCCAGCAGCCAAGCGGGGACTGGGGCCAACGTCCTGACTTTC.

The V gene is TRBV18, the J gene TRBJ1-5; D is unresolved. CDR1 is KGHSH and CDR2 is LQKENI in the germline V gene. The germline V and J ends were trimmed by 1 base and 5 bases, with 9 bases remaining between them. The CDR3 contains 14 residues. The CDR3 reads CASSPLASDQPQHF. The CDR3 DNA reads as TGTGCCAGCTCACCACTGGCAAGTGATCAGCCCCAGCATTTT.